This T cell receptor (beta chain) comes out of a study of T cells in Graves' hyperthyroidism and ophthalmopathy. RNA transcripts served as the template for amplifying TCR beta CDR3 regions. The primer set for the first-round RT-PCR of the TCR CDR3 was HTBI. TCRdb used MiXCR to reprocess the multiplex PCR reads, holding one entry per CDR3 protein. There are about 690,000 distinct CDR3 sequences in the sample; 17% occur only once, and 15% to 19% lies in the top ten. Concerning this clonotype: Its target is unknown.

Study-wide points: Ophthalmopathy, as predicted by the model, came a median roughly 6.3 months after the prediction. From stable hyperthyroidism, ophthalmopathy was set apart by a 13 V-J model.

V was pared by 4 bases and J by 15 bases, with 11 bases of the junction left unmatched. Germline CDR1 MNHEY, CDR2 SVGAGI. The CDR3 has 13 amino acids. The receptor comes from a man aged 50 to 60 with Graves' hyperthyroidism. The sequencing input was blood. The chain combines TRBV6-5 with TRBJ2-1, with 8 bases that match TRBD1. CDR3 coding DNA: TGTGCCAGCAGTTTGACAGGGGCCTCCTCCCGGTTCTTC. The encoded protein is CASSLTGASSRFF.